Listed below are T cell receptor beta chains from one sample, sequenced in a study of blood T cell repertoires in COVID-19. Some clones are missing from TCRdb's copy, which holds only in-frame ones; the method was immunoSEQ multiplex PCR. Among around 170,000 clones listed, roughly 81% were seen once. Sequencing was done on a sample of peripheral blood. All receptors derive from a woman of 80 years or more with COVID-19, enrolled during active disease. Each CDR3 is given with its conserved first and last residue. Each record gives: clone size, J gene, D gene, V gene, CDR3 DNA, CDR3 protein. D genes are given only for firm matches. For some rows the clone size is stated as once, few or many, or as a class when expanded; others skip it.

clone size: .
J gene: TRBJ1-6
D gene: .
V gene: TRBV3-1/TRBV3-2
CDR3 DNA: TGTGCCAGCAGCCAAGATCCGGCAGGGGTTTCTTCTAATTCACCCCTCCACTTT
CDR3 protein: CASSQDPAGVSSNSPLHF

clone size: .
J gene: TRBJ1-2
D gene: TRBD1
V gene: TRBV6-2/TRBV6-3
CDR3 DNA: TGTGCCAGCAGTTACTCAGGATGGCAGGGGGACTATGGCTACACCTTC
CDR3 protein: CASSYSGWQGDYGYTF

clone size: .
J gene: TRBJ2-1
D gene: .
V gene: TRBV29-1
CDR3 DNA: TGCAGCGTTGTTCCAGGGAATGAGCAGTTCTTC
CDR3 protein: CSVVPGNEQFF

clone size: .
J gene: TRBJ2-7
D gene: TRBD1
V gene: TRBV5-1
CDR3 DNA: TGCGCCAGCAGCTTGGAAGCAGGGGGACCTCTCGAGCAGTACTTC
CDR3 protein: CASSLEAGGPLEQYF

clone size: .
J gene: TRBJ2-1
D gene: .
V gene: TRBV7-2
CDR3 DNA: TGTGCCAGCAGTAAACAGGGTCCAGGGCAGTTCTTC
CDR3 protein: CASSKQGPGQFF

clone size: .
J gene: TRBJ2-7
D gene: TRBD1
V gene: TRBV7-9
CDR3 DNA: TGTGCCAGCAGCCCTTGGGTCGGGCAGGGGGCCGGTGAGCAGTACTTC
CDR3 protein: CASSPWVGQGAGEQYF

clone size: .
J gene: TRBJ2-2
D gene: TRBD1
V gene: TRBV5-1
CDR3 DNA: TGCGCCAGCAGCTCCGGGGGACAGGGCGACACCGGGGAGCTGTTTTTT
CDR3 protein: CASSSGGQGDTGELFF

clone size: .
J gene: TRBJ2-6
D gene: .
V gene: TRBV5-1
CDR3 DNA: TGCGCCAGCAGCCAAACAGGGTACTCTGGGGCCAACGTCCTGACTTTC
CDR3 protein: CASSQTGYSGANVLTF

clone size: .
J gene: TRBJ1-2
D gene: .
V gene: TRBV2
CDR3 DNA: TGTGCCAGCAGTTCTGACCGCGGTCTTAACTATGGCTACACCTTC
CDR3 protein: CASSSDRGLNYGYTF

clone size: .
J gene: TRBJ1-2
D gene: TRBD1
V gene: TRBV5-4
CDR3 DNA: TGTGCCAGACCCGGGACAGGGTTGGGCTACACCTTC
CDR3 protein: CARPGTGLGYTF

clone size: .
J gene: TRBJ2-1
D gene: TRBD2
V gene: TRBV5-1
CDR3 DNA: TGCGCCAGCAGCTTGATAGGCGGGGGTAGTAGGAATGAGCAGTTCTTC
CDR3 protein: CASSLIGGGSRNEQFF

clone size: .
J gene: TRBJ2-1
D gene: .
V gene: TRBV12-3/TRBV12-4
CDR3 DNA: TGTGCCAGCAGTTCCGGGGCCTACAATGAGCAGTTCTTC
CDR3 protein: CASSSGAYNEQFF

clone size: .
J gene: TRBJ2-3
D gene: .
V gene: TRBV5-1
CDR3 DNA: TGCGCCAGCAGCTTGGATCCGGGAGTTAACACAGATACGCAGTATTTT
CDR3 protein: CASSLDPGVNTDTQYF

clone size: .
J gene: TRBJ1-4
D gene: TRBD1
V gene: TRBV6-2/TRBV6-3
CDR3 DNA: TGTGCCAGCAGTTCGAGCCCAGGGGGCGCGGATGAAAAACTGTTTTTT
CDR3 protein: CASSSSPGGADEKLFF

clone size: few
J gene: TRBJ2-6
D gene: TRBD2
V gene: TRBV6-6
CDR3 DNA: TGTGCCAGCAGTCAGCTAGCGGGAGGCGTCTCTGGGGCCAACGTCCTGACTTTC
CDR3 protein: CASSQLAGGVSGANVLTF

clone size: .
J gene: TRBJ1-2
D gene: TRBD1
V gene: TRBV14
CDR3 DNA: TGTGCCAGCAGCCAAGATTGGGGGACAGGGAACTATGGCTACACCTTC
CDR3 protein: CASSQDWGTGNYGYTF

clone size: .
J gene: TRBJ2-3
D gene: TRBD1
V gene: TRBV11-2
CDR3 DNA: TGTGCCAGCAGCTCCGGGACAGGGGGTAAAGCCAATTCAGATACGCAGTATTTT
CDR3 protein: CASSSGTGGKANSDTQYF

clone size: .
J gene: TRBJ2-5
D gene: TRBD1
V gene: TRBV5-1
CDR3 DNA: TGCGCCAGCATGGGGACAGGTCAAGAGACCCAGTACTTC
CDR3 protein: CASMGTGQETQYF

clone size: .
J gene: TRBJ2-3
D gene: TRBD2
V gene: TRBV11-2
CDR3 DNA: TGTGCCAGCAGCTTAGGGAGGATAGCGGGAGTCGCAGATACGCAGTATTTT
CDR3 protein: CASSLGRIAGVADTQYF

clone size: few
J gene: TRBJ2-5
D gene: TRBD2
V gene: TRBV11-2
CDR3 DNA: TGTGCCAGCAGCCTCCAGGGACTAGCGGAGACCCAGTACTTC
CDR3 protein: CASSLQGLAETQYF

clone size: .
J gene: TRBJ2-3
D gene: TRBD2
V gene: TRBV3-1/TRBV3-2
CDR3 DNA: TGTGCCAGCAGCCGGAATCTAGCGGGGAGCACAGATACGCAGTATTTT
CDR3 protein: CASSRNLAGSTDTQYF

clone size: .
J gene: TRBJ2-7
D gene: .
V gene: TRBV11-2
CDR3 DNA: TGTGCCAGCAGCCACCCCATGGAGAGACCCTACGAGCAGTACTTC
CDR3 protein: CASSHPMERPYEQYF

clone size: .
J gene: TRBJ1-5
D gene: .
V gene: TRBV19
CDR3 DNA: TGTGCCAGTAGTATCCGGCGGCTAGATAGCAATCAGCCCCAGCATTTT
CDR3 protein: CASSIRRLDSNQPQHF

clone size: .
J gene: TRBJ2-1
D gene: .
V gene: TRBV2
CDR3 DNA: TGTGCCAGCAGCTTACTCGCGGGGCAGTTCTTC
CDR3 protein: CASSLLAGQFF

clone size: .
J gene: TRBJ1-2
D gene: TRBD1
V gene: TRBV4-2
CDR3 DNA: TGTGCCAGCAGCCAAGATTCGGGACAGATATACTATGGCTACACCTTC
CDR3 protein: CASSQDSGQIYYGYTF

clone size: .
J gene: TRBJ1-1
D gene: .
V gene: TRBV24-1
CDR3 DNA: TGTGCCACCAGTGCGGGCACTGAAGCTTTCTTT
CDR3 protein: CATSAGTEAFF

clone size: .
J gene: TRBJ2-3
D gene: .
V gene: TRBV5-1
CDR3 DNA: TGCGCCAGCAGCTTTAAAGGCGGAGTCTCCACAGATACGCAGTATTTT
CDR3 protein: CASSFKGGVSTDTQYF

clone size: .
J gene: TRBJ2-3
D gene: .
V gene: TRBV5-1
CDR3 DNA: TGCGCCAGCAGCTTGGTTGCGGGGGCCGGCACAGATACGCAGTATTTT
CDR3 protein: CASSLVAGAGTDTQYF

clone size: .
J gene: TRBJ2-1
D gene: .
V gene: TRBV2
CDR3 DNA: TGTGCCAGCAGTGAAAGGCTAGATTATTACAATGAGCAGTTCTTC
CDR3 protein: CASSERLDYYNEQFF

clone size: .
J gene: TRBJ2-7
D gene: .
V gene: TRBV15
CDR3 DNA: TGTGCCACCAGCAGGCAGCTGGAGTACGAGCAGTACTTC
CDR3 protein: CATSRQLEYEQYF

clone size: .
J gene: TRBJ2-2
D gene: TRBD2
V gene: TRBV28
CDR3 DNA: TGTGCCAGCAGCTCGGGAACTAGCGGGCTCACCGGGGAGCTGTTTTTT
CDR3 protein: CASSSGTSGLTGELFF

clone size: .
J gene: TRBJ1-4
D gene: TRBD1
V gene: TRBV5-5
CDR3 DNA: TGTGCCAGCAGCTTGGGGACAGGGGGAGCCGAAAAACTGTTTTTT
CDR3 protein: CASSLGTGGAEKLFF

clone size: .
J gene: TRBJ2-1
D gene: TRBD1
V gene: TRBV3-1/TRBV3-2
CDR3 DNA: TGTGCCAGCAGCCACGAGGACAGGCCGAGTGTCTTC
CDR3 protein: CASSHEDRPSVF

clone size: .
J gene: TRBJ1-2
D gene: .
V gene: TRBV4-1
CDR3 DNA: TGCGCCAGCAGCCAAGATGGGAGGGGTTATGGCTACACCTTC
CDR3 protein: CASSQDGRGYGYTF

clone size: .
J gene: TRBJ1-1
D gene: TRBD1
V gene: TRBV5-1
CDR3 DNA: TGCGCCAGCAGCTTCTCATTACAGGGGGCGGGTGAAGCTTTCTTT
CDR3 protein: CASSFSLQGAGEAFF

clone size: .
J gene: TRBJ1-6
D gene: .
V gene: TRBV11-3
CDR3 DNA: TGTGCCAGCAGCTTGACAGGCAATTCACCCCTCCACTTT
CDR3 protein: CASSLTGNSPLHF

clone size: .
J gene: TRBJ2-7
D gene: TRBD1
V gene: TRBV6-5
CDR3 DNA: TGTGCCAGCAGTTTGTGGGACAGGGTGGCCGAGCAGTACTTC
CDR3 protein: CASSLWDRVAEQYF

clone size: once
J gene: TRBJ2-7
D gene: TRBD1
V gene: TRBV6-2/TRBV6-3
CDR3 DNA: TGTGCCAGCAGTCTTCCGGGACAGGGGACCTACGAGCAGTACTTC
CDR3 protein: CASSLPGQGTYEQYF

clone size: .
J gene: TRBJ2-1
D gene: .
V gene: TRBV9
CDR3 DNA: TGTGCCAGCAGCCCGGAGGTCGGTCACCCGTTCTTC
CDR3 protein: CASSPEVGHPFF

clone size: few
J gene: TRBJ2-2
D gene: .
V gene: TRBV6-6
CDR3 DNA: TGTGCCAGCAGCCACTCAGGGGAGCTGTTTTTT
CDR3 protein: CASSHSGELFF

clone size: .
J gene: TRBJ2-3
D gene: TRBD2
V gene: TRBV28
CDR3 DNA: TGTGCCAGCAGTTTGGGACTAGCGGGAGGGCCTTCAGATACGCAGTATTTT
CDR3 protein: CASSLGLAGGPSDTQYF

clone size: .
J gene: TRBJ1-2
D gene: .
V gene: TRBV5-1
CDR3 DNA: TGCGCCAGCAGCTTGGCCGCGGGGTTGGACTATGGCTACACCTTC
CDR3 protein: CASSLAAGLDYGYTF

clone size: .
J gene: TRBJ2-7
D gene: .
V gene: TRBV29-1
CDR3 DNA: TGCAGCGTTGCCGAAGACAGAGGCTACGAGCAGTACTTC
CDR3 protein: CSVAEDRGYEQYF

clone size: .
J gene: TRBJ1-2
D gene: .
V gene: TRBV27
CDR3 DNA: TGTGCCAGCAGTTCAAGCTCTCAGGGTAGGGCAGGCTACACCTTC
CDR3 protein: CASSSSSQGRAGYTF

clone size: .
J gene: TRBJ2-1
D gene: .
V gene: TRBV9
CDR3 DNA: TGTGCCAGCAGCGTAGAAAGCTCAGGGATTTTCGATGAGCAGTTCTTC
CDR3 protein: CASSVESSGIFDEQFF

clone size: once
J gene: TRBJ2-1
D gene: TRBD1
V gene: TRBV28
CDR3 DNA: TGTGCCACCCGACAGGGGGCTGGCAATGAGCAGTTCTTC
CDR3 protein: CATRQGAGNEQFF

clone size: .
J gene: TRBJ2-3
D gene: TRBD1
V gene: TRBV29-1
CDR3 DNA: TGCAGCGTTGACAGGGGGGATACGCAGTATTTT
CDR3 protein: CSVDRGDTQYF

clone size: .
J gene: TRBJ2-2
D gene: TRBD2
V gene: TRBV7-9
CDR3 DNA: TGTGCCAGCAGCTTAGTAGGACTAGCGGACACCGGGGAGCTGTTTTTT
CDR3 protein: CASSLVGLADTGELFF

clone size: .
J gene: TRBJ1-2
D gene: .
V gene: TRBV10-3
CDR3 DNA: TGTGCCATCCGAGGGGGGGACAACTATGGCTACACCTTC
CDR3 protein: CAIRGGDNYGYTF

clone size: .
J gene: TRBJ2-7
D gene: TRBD2
V gene: TRBV5-4
CDR3 DNA: TGTGCCAGCAGCATAAGTAGCGGGAGTGCCTACGAGCAGTACTTC
CDR3 protein: CASSISSGSAYEQYF